These 3 T cell receptor beta chains share one sample of origin, sequenced in a study of blood T cells in healthy people across ages. PCR was performed a second time for 7 to 11 cycles using a sample-barcoded 5' primer and a J-beta primer mix. One entry per CDR3 protein, called by TCRdb with MiXCR from the 5' RACE reads. The table includes around 820,000 distinct CDR3 sequences, roughly 25% detected once. This sample also belongs to another study, concerning T cells of mothers and their children.

Sequenced material: blood. The origin of the receptors is a boy aged 5-17 years in good health.

CDR3 protein: CSVTDTQYF. As DNA, the CDR3 is TGCAGCGTGACAGATACGCAGTATTTT. V is TRBV29-1 and J is TRBJ2-3; D gene uncertain. Germline values: CDR1 SQVTM, CDR2 ANQGSEA. This CDR3 is 9 amino acids long. V was trimmed by 6 bases and J by 3 bases, leaving 1 base between them.

The V call is TRBV29-1, the J call TRBJ1-5, with 9 bases that match TRBD1. The length of the CDR3 is 14 residues. V lost 5 bases to trimming and J lost 4 bases; unmatched junction nucleotides: 6. CDR1 and CDR2 from the germline V gene are SQVTM and ANQGSEA. The CDR3 bases are TGCAGCGTTCGTGGACAGGGGAATAATCAGCCCCAGCATTTT. Protein: CSVRGQGNNQPQHF.

The chain joins TRBV5-1 to TRBJ2-4, with TRBD2 identical over 8 bases. Per germline, CDR1 SGHRS and CDR2 YFSETQ. The CDR3 totals 16 residues. V was pared by 0 bases and J by 0 bases, with 2 bases of the junction left unmatched. The CDR3 DNA reads as TGCGCCAGCAGCTTGGTTCTAGCGGGAGCCAAAAACATTCAGTACTTC. Translating it yields CASSLVLAGAKNIQYF.